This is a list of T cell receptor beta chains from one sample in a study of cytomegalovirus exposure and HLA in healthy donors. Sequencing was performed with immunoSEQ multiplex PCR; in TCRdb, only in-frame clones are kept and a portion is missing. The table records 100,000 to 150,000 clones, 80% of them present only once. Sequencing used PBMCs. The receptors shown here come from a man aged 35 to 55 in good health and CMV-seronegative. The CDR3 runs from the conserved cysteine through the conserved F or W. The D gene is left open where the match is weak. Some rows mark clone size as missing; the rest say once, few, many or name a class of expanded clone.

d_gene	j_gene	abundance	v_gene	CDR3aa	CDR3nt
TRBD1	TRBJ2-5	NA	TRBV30	CAWRQQGQRETQYF	TGTGCCTGGAGGCAACAGGGACAGAGGGAGACCCAGTACTTC
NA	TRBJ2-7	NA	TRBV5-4	CASSRGTGPTYEQYF	TGTGCCAGCAGCCGAGGAACAGGGCCAACCTACGAGCAGTACTTC
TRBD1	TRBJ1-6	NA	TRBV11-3	CASRRLGTGCPFLHF	TGTGCCAGCAGACGACTAGGGACAGGGTGCCCTTTTCTCCACTTT
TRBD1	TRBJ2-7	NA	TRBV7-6	CASSLAPGQTGQTYEQYF	TGTGCCAGCAGCTTAGCTCCGGGACAGACAGGGCAAACCTACGAGCAGTACTTC
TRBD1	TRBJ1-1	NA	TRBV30	CAWSTGGNTEAFF	TGTGCCTGGAGTACAGGGGGGAACACTGAAGCTTTCTTT
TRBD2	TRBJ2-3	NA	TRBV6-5	CASSLGGDLFYTQYF	TGTGCCAGCAGCCTCGGGGGGGACCTATTCTATACGCAGTATTTT
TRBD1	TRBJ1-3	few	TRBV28	CASSLDRVGNTIYF	TGTGCCAGCAGCCTGGACAGGGTTGGAAACACCATATATTTT
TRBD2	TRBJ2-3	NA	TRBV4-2	CASSQVPDYPLAGDTDTQYF	TGTGCCAGCAGCCAAGTACCCGATTACCCACTAGCGGGAGACACAGATACGCAGTATTTT
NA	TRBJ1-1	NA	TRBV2	CASSPQLEAFF	TGTGCCAGCAGTCCACAGCTTGAAGCTTTCTTT
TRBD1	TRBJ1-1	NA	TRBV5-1	CASSSTGTGISEAFF	TGCGCCAGCAGCTCGACGGGGACAGGGATCTCTGAAGCTTTCTTT
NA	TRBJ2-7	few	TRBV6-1	CASSPAGPNEQYF	TGTGCCAGCAGTCCCGCAGGGCCCAACGAGCAGTACTTC
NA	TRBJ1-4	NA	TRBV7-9	CASSWGTGEKLFF	TGTGCCAGCAGTTGGGGCACAGGGGAAAAACTGTTTTTT
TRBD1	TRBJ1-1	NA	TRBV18	CASSPLGQGSGLMNTEAFF	TGTGCCAGCTCACCACTGGGACAGGGGTCCGGGCTAATGAACACTGAAGCTTTCTTT
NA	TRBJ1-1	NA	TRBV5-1	CASSLASQETLNTEAFF	TGCGCCAGCAGCTTGGCTTCACAGGAAACTTTGAACACTGAAGCTTTCTTT
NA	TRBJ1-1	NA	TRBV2	CASSPETGYAEAFF	TGTGCCAGCAGCCCCGAGACAGGCTACGCTGAAGCTTTCTTT
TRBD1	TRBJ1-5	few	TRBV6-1	CATDRGGQPQHF	TGTGCCACCGACAGGGGCGGTCAGCCCCAGCATTTT
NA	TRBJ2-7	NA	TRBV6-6	CASSGQEIYGEQYF	TGTGCCAGCAGCGGACAAGAGATTTACGGCGAGCAGTACTTC
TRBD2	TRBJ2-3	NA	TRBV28	CASGKGTSGRTDTQYF	TGTGCCAGCGGGAAAGGGACTAGCGGGAGAACAGATACGCAGTATTTT
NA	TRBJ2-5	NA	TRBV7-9	CASSLNQETQYF	TGTGCCAGCAGCCTTAATCAAGAGACCCAGTACTTC
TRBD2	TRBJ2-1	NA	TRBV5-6	CASSSVTRAGGYNEQFF	TGTGCCAGCAGCAGTGTGACCCGAGCGGGGGGCTACAATGAGCAGTTCTTC
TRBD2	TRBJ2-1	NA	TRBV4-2	CASSRQTGLAGDNEQFF	TGTGCCAGCAGCCGGCAAACCGGACTAGCGGGGGACAATGAGCAGTTCTTC
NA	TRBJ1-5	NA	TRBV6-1	CASRREKQPQHF	TGTGCCAGCAGAAGGGAGAAACAGCCCCAGCATTTT
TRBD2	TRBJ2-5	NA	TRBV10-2	CASSDLAGGETQYF	TGCGCCAGCAGTGATTTAGCGGGTGGAGAGACCCAGTACTTC
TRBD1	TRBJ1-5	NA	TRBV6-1	CASSARDSNQPQHF	TGTGCCAGCAGTGCCCGGGACAGTAATCAGCCCCAGCATTTT
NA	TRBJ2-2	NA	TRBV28	CASSLAGIANTGELFF	TGTGCCAGCAGTTTAGCGGGGATCGCGAACACCGGGGAGCTGTTTTTT
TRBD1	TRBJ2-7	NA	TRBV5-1	CASSLVAGQDYEQYF	TGCGCCAGCAGCTTGGTCGCGGGACAGGACTACGAGCAGTACTTC
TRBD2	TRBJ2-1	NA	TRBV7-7	CASSLVWREGYNEQFF	TGTGCCAGCAGCTTAGTTTGGCGGGAGGGCTACAATGAGCAGTTCTTC
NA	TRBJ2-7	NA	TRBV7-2	CASSLVAANYEQYF	TGTGCCAGCAGCTTAGTTGCGGCGAACTACGAGCAGTACTTC
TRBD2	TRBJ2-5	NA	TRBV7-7	CASSPNPLAGQETQYF	TGTGCCAGCAGCCCCAACCCCTTAGCGGGGCAAGAGACCCAGTACTTC
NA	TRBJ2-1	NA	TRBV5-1	CASSSVSSSHSSYNEQFF	TGCGCCAGCAGCTCCGTATCCTCTAGCCACAGCTCCTACAATGAGCAGTTCTTC
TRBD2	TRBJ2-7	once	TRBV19	CASSFGLGSYEQYF	TGTGCCAGTAGTTTCGGACTAGGATCCTACGAGCAGTACTTC
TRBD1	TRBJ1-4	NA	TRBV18	CASSPDRGGEKLFF	TGTGCCAGCTCACCGGACAGGGGAGGGGAAAAACTGTTTTTT
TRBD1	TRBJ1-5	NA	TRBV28	CASSFSGTVRGDWDQPQHF	TGTGCCAGCAGTTTTTCCGGGACAGTGAGGGGAGACTGGGATCAGCCCCAGCATTTT
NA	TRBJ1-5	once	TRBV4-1	CASSQSGGNQPQHF	TGCGCCAGCAGCCAATCCGGGGGAAATCAGCCCCAGCATTTT
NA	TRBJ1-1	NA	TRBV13	CASSPDPGTEAFF	TGTGCCAGCAGCCCAGACCCGGGGACTGAAGCTTTCTTT
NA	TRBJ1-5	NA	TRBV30	CAWSPVSNQPQHF	TGTGCCTGGAGTCCTGTTAGCAATCAGCCCCAGCATTTT
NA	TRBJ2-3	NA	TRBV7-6	CASSLGVGGTDTQYF	TGTGCCAGCAGCTTAGGCGTGGGGGGTACAGATACGCAGTATTTT
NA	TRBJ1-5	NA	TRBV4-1	CASSPNREGQPQHF	TGCGCCAGCAGCCCCAACAGGGAGGGCCAGCCCCAGCATTTT
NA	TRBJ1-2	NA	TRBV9	CASSVSGGGNYGYTF	TGTGCCAGCAGCGTATCAGGCGGAGGTAACTATGGCTACACCTTC
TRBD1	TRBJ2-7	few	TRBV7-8	CASSLRWGQGNSYEQYF	TGTGCCAGCAGCTTACGGTGGGGACAGGGGAACTCCTACGAGCAGTACTTC
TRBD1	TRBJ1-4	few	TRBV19	CASSRDRGRAELFF	TGTGCCAGTAGTCGGGACAGGGGGCGTGCGGAACTGTTTTTT
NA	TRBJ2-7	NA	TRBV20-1	CSGGLNYEQYF	TGCAGTGGAGGCCTTAACTACGAGCAGTACTTC
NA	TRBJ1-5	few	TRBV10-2	CASSESLAGPQHF	TGCGCCAGCAGTGAGTCGTTAGCGGGGCCCCAGCATTTT
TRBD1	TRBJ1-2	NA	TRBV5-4	CASSQDRNYGYTF	TGTGCCAGCAGCCAGGACAGGAACTATGGCTACACCTTC
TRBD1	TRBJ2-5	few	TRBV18	CASSPGQVQETQYF	TGTGCCAGCTCACCCGGACAGGTACAAGAGACCCAGTACTTC
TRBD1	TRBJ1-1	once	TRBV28	CASSLARDRGTEAFF	TGTGCCAGCAGTTTAGCCCGGGACAGGGGGACTGAAGCTTTCTTT
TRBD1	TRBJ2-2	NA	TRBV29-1	CSVGTGAGELFF	TGCAGCGTTGGGACAGGGGCGGGGGAGCTGTTTTTT